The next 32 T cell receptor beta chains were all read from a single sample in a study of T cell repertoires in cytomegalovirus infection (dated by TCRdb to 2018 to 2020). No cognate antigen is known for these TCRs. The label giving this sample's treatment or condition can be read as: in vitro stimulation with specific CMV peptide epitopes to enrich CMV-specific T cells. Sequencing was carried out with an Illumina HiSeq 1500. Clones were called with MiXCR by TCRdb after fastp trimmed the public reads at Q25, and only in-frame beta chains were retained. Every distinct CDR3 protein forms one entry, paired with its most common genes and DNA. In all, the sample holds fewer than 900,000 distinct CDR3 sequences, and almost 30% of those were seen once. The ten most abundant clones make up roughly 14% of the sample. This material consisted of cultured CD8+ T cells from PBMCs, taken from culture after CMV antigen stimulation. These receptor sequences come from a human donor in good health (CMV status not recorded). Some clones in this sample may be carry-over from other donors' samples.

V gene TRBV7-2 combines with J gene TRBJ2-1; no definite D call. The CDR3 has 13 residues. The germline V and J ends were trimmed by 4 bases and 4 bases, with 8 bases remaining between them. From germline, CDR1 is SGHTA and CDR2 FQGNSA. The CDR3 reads CASSSFGYNEQFF. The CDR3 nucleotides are TGTGCCAGCAGCTCGTTTGGGTACAATGAGCAGTTCTTC.

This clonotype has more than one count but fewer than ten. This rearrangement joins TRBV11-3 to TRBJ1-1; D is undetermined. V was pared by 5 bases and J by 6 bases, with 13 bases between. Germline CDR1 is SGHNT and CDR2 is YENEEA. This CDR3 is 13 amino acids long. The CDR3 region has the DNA TGTGCCAGCAGCCCGGAGAACTCAGCTGAAGCTTTCTTT. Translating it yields CASSPENSAEAFF. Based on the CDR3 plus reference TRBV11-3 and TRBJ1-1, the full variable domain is EAGVVQSPRYKIIEKKQPVAFWCNPISGHNTLYWYLQNLGQGPELLIRYENEEAVDDSQLPKDRFSAERLKGVDSTLKIQPAELGDSAVYLCASSPENSAEAFFGQGTRLTVV.

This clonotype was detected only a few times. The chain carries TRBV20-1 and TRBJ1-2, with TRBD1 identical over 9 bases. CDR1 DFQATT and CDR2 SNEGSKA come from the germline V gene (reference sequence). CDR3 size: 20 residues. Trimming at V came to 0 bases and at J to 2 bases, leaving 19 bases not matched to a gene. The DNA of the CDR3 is TGCAGTGCTAGAGAGTTTTGGACAGGGGATTCTTACACCTTAAACTATGGCTACACCTTC. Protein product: CSAREFWTGDSYTLNYGYTF.

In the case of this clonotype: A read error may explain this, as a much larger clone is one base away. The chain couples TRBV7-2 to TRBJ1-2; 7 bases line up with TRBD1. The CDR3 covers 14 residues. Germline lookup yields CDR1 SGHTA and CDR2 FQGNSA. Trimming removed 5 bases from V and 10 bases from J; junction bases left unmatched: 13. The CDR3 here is CASSPGTVGSDYTF. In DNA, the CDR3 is TGTGCCAGCAGCCCCGGGACAGTTGGGAGTGACTACACCTTC.

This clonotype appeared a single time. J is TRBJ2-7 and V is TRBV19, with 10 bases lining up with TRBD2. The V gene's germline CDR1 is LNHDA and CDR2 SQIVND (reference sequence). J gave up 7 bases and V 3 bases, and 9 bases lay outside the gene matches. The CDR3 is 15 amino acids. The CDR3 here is CASSMQRGGFWEQYF. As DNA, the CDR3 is TGTGCCAGTAGTATGCAGCGGGGGGGGTTCTGGGAGCAGTACTTC.

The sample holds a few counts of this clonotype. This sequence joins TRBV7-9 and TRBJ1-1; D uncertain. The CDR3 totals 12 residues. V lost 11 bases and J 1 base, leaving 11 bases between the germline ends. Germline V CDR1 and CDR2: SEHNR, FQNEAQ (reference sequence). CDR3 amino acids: CAGLRSNTEAFF. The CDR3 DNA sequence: TGTGCCGGGCTCCGGTCGAACACTGAAGCTTTCTTT.

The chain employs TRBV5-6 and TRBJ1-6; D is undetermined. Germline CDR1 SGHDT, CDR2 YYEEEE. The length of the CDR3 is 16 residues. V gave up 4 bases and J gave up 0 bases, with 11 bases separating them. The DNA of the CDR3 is TGTGCCAGCAGCACCGCAGGTTTCTCCTATAATTCACCCCTCCACTTT. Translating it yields CASSTAGFSYNSPLHF. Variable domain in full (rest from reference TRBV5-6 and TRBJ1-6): DAGVTQSPTHLIKTRGQQVTLRCSPKSGHDTVSWYQQALGQGPQFIFQYYEEEERQRGNFPDRFSGHQFPNYSSELNVNALLLGDSALYLCASSTAGFSYNSPLHFGNGTRLTVT.

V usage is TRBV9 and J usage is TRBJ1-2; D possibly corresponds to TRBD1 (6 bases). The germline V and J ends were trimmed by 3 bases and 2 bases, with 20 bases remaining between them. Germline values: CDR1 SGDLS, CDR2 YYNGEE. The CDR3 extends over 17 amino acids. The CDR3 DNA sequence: TGTGCCAGCAGCGCCCAAATTGGGGGGGCCCCGAACTATGGCTACACCTTC. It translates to CASSAQIGGAPNYGYTF.

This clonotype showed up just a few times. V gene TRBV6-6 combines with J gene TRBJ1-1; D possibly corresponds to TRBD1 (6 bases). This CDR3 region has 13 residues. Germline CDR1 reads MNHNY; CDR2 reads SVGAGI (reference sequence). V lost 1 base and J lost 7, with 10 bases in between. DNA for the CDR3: TGTGCCAGCAGTTACTACTTGGACAGTGAAGCTTTCTTT. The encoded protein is CASSYYLDSEAFF.

The CDR3 DNA reads TGTGCCAGCAGCGCCGAAGGGGGTAGCGAGCAGTACTTC. It codes for CASSAEGGSEQYF. The chain links TRBV9 to TRBJ2-7, with a possible D match to TRBD1 (6 bases). CDR3 length: 13 amino acids. V was clipped by 3 bases and J by 6 bases, with 13 bases between them. Germline lookup yields CDR1 SGDLS and CDR2 YYNGEE.

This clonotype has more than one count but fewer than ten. The CDR3, as DNA: TGCAGCGCCAGGACAGGGTTTGAAGCTAACTATGGCTACACCTTC. This codes for CSARTGFEANYGYTF. The chain links TRBV29-1 to TRBJ1-2, with 8 positions matching TRBD1. The CDR3 has 15 amino acids. The V gene end was trimmed by 7 bases and the J gene end by 0 bases; junction bases not matched to a gene: 10. Germline CDR1 SQVTM, CDR2 ANQGSEA.

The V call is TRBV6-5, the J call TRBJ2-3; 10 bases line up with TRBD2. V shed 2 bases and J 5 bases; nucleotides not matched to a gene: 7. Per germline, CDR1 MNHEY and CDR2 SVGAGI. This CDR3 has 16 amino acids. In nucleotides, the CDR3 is TGTGCCAGCAGTTACACTGAAGCGGGGGGGCGAGATACGCAGTATTTT. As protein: CASSYTEAGGRDTQYF.

CDR3 residues: CASSLVRGDEQFF. The CDR3, as DNA: TGTGCCAGCAGCTTGGTCCGAGGCGATGAGCAGTTCTTC. The chain recombines TRBV5-6 with TRBJ2-1; D ambiguous. Germline lookup yields CDR1 SGHDT and CDR2 YYEEEE. The CDR3 covers 13 residues. The V gene lost 0 bases and the J gene lost 8 bases, with 9 bases spanning the gap.

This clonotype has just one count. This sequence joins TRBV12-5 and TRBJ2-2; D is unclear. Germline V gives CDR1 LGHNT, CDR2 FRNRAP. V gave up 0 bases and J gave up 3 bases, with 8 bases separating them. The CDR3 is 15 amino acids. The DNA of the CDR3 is TGTGCTAGTGGTTTGGTCCTCGAAGACACCGGGGAGCTGTTTTTT. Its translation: CASGLVLEDTGELFF.

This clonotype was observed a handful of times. CDR3 DNA: TGTGCCAGCAGCTCCGGACTAGCGGGGGGATACACCGGGGAGCTGTTTTTT. As protein: CASSSGLAGGYTGELFF. The rearrangement links TRBV7-8 to TRBJ2-2; 14 positions agree with TRBD2. The CDR3 length is 17 residues. Germline V gene sequence: CDR1 SGHVS, CDR2 FQNEAQ. V was pared by 4 bases and J by 3 bases, with 4 bases of the junction left unmatched.

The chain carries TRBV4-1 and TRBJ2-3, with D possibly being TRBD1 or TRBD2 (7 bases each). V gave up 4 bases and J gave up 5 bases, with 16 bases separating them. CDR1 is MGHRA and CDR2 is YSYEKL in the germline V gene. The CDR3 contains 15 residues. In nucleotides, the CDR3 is TGCGCCAGCAGCCGCCGACAGGGAGGGTTAGATACGCAGTATTTT. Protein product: CASSRRQGGLDTQYF.

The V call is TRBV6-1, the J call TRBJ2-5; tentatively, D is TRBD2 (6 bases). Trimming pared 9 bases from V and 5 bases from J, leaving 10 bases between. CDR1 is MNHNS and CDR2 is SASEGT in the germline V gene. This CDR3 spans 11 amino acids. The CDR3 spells CASGGGETQYF. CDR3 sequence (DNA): TGTGCCAGTGGGGGAGGTGAGACCCAGTACTTC.

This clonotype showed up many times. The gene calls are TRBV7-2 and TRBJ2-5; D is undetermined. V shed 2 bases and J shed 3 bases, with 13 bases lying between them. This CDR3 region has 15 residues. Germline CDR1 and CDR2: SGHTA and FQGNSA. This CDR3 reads CASSLNRVAEETQYF. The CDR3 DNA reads TGTGCCAGCAGCTTAAATCGTGTGGCTGAAGAGACCCAGTACTTC.

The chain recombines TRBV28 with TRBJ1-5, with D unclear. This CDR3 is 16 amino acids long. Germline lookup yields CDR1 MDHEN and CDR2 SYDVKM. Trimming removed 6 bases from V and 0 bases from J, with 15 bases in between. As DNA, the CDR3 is TGTGCCAGCAGCTGGGAGGTGTTCCCTAGCAATCAGCCCCAGCATTTT. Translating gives CASSWEVFPSNQPQHF. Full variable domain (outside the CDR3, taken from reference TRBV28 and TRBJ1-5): DVKVTQSSRYLVKRTGEKVFLECVQDMDHENMFWYRQDPGLGLRLIYFSYDVKMKEKGDIPEGYSVSREKKERFSLILESASTNQTSMYLCASSWEVFPSNQPQHFGDGTRLSIL.

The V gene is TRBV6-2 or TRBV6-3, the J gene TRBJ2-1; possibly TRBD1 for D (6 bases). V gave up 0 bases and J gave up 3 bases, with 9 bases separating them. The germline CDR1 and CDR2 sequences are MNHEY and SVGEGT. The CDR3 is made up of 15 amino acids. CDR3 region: CASSYSQGFYNEQFF. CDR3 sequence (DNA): TGTGCCAGCAGTTACTCACAGGGATTCTACAATGAGCAGTTCTTC.

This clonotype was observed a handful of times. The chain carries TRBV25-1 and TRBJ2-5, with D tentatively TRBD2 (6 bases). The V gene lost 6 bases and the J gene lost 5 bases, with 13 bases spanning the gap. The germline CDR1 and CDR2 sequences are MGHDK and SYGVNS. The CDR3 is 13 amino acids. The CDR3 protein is CASREGFLETQYF. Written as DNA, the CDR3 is TGTGCCAGCAGGGAGGGATTTTTGGAGACCCAGTACTTC. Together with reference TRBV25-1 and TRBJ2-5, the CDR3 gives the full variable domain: EADIYQTPRYLVIGTGKKITLECSQTMGHDKMYWYQQDPGMELHLIHYSYGVNSTEKGDLSSESTVSRIRTEHFPLTLESARPSHTSQYLCASREGFLETQYFGPGTRLLVL.

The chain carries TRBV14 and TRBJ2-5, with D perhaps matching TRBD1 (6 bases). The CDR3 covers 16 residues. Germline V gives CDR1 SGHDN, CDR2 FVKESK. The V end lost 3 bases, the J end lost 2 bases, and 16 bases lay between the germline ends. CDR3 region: CASSQEGQGRQETQYF. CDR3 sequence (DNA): TGTGCCAGCAGCCAGGAAGGGCAGGGGAGACAAGAGACCCAGTACTTC.

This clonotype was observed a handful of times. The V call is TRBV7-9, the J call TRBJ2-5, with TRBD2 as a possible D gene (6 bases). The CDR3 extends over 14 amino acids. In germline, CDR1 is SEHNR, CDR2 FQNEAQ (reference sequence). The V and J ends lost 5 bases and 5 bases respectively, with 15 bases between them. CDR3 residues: CASSRLGLRETQYF. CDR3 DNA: TGTGCCAGCAGCCGACTAGGGCTAAGGGAGACCCAGTACTTC.

For the CDR3, the DNA is TGTGCCAGCAGCCTAGGGGCGACAGGGCATAATGAGCAGTTCTTC. Protein: CASSLGATGHNEQFF. This chain connects TRBV11-3 to TRBJ2-1, with 7 bases identical to TRBD1. Losses at the gene ends were 5 bases for V and 7 bases for J; bases not matched to a gene: 11. Germline V gives CDR1 SGHNT, CDR2 YENEEA. This CDR3 contains 15 residues.

CDR3: CASSSGAGDNEQFF. DNA for the CDR3: TGTGCCAGCAGCAGCGGTGCAGGGGACAATGAGCAGTTCTTC. The chain employs TRBV7-6 and TRBJ2-1; D might be TRBD1 (6 bases). This CDR3 has 14 amino acids. V was trimmed by 5 bases and J by 5 bases, leaving 13 bases between them. The germline CDR1 and CDR2 sequences are SGHVS and FNYEAQ.

The CDR3 DNA sequence: TGTACGACCACAGGGGGAAGGCGCACAGATACGCAGTATTTT. Protein sequence: CTTTGGRRTDTQYF. This chain links TRBV6-1 with TRBJ2-3; 8 bases agree with TRBD1. The CDR3 runs 14 residues. Germline V gene lookup returns CDR1 MNHNS and CDR2 SASEGT.

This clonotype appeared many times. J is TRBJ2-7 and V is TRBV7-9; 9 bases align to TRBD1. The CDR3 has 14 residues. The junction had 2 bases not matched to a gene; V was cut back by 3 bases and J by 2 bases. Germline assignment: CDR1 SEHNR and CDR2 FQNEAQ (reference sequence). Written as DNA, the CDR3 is TGTGCCAGCAGCTTCCGGGACAGGGCCTACGAGCAGTACTTC. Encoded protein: CASSFRDRAYEQYF.

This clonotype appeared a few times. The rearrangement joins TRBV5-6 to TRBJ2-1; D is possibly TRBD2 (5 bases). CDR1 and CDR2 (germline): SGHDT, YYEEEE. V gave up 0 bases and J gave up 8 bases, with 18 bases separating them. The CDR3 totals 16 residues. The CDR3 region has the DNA TGTGCCAGCAGCTTGGGGACGGGATCTCTTTTGGATGAGCAGTTCTTC. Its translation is CASSLGTGSLLDEQFF.

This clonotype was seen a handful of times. The CDR3 DNA follows: TGCAGTGCTACCCCGGGGGCGATTGGGGATACGCAGTATTTT. Protein sequence: CSATPGAIGDTQYF. V and J are TRBV20-1 and TRBJ2-3; D possibly uses TRBD1 or TRBD2 (6 bases each). Germline values: CDR1 DFQATT, CDR2 SNEGSKA (reference sequence). V was trimmed by 4 bases and J by 6 bases, leaving 17 bases between them. This CDR3 is built from 14 residues.

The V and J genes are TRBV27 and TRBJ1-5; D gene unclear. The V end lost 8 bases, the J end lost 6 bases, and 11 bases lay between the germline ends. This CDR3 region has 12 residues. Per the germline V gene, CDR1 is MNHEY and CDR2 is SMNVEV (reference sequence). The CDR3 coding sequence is TGTGCCAGCGGACCAGGAGGTCAGCCCCAGCATTTT. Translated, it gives CASGPGGQPQHF.

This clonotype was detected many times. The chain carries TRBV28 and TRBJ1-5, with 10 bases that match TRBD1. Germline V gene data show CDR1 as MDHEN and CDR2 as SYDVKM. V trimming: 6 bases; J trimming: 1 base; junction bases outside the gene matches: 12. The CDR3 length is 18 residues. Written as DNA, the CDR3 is TGTGCCAGCAGGCCTGTCAAAAGGACAGGGGGAAGCAATCAGCCCCAGCATTTT. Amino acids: CASRPVKRTGGSNQPQHF. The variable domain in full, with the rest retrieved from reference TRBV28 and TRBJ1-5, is DVKVTQSSRYLVKRTGEKVFLECVQDMDHENMFWYRQDPGLGLRLIYFSYDVKMKEKGDIPEGYSVSREKKERFSLILESASTNQTSMYLCASRPVKRTGGSNQPQHFGDGTRLSIL.

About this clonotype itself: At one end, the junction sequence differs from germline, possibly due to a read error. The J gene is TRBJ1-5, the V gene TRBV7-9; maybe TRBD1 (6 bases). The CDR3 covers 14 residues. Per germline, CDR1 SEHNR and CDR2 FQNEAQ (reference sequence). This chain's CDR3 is CASSLAQGLQPQQF. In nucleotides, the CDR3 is TGTGCCAGCAGCTTAGCGCAGGGGCTTCAGCCCCAGCAATTT.